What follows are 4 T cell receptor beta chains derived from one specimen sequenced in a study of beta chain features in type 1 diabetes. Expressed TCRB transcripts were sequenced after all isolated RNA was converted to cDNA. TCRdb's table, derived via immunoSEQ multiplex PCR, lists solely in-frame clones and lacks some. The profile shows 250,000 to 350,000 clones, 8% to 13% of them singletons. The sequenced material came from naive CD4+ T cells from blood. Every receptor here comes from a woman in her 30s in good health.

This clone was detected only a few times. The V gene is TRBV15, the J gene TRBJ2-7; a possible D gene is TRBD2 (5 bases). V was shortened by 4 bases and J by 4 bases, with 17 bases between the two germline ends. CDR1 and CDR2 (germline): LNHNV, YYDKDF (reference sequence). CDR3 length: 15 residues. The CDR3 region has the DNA TGTGCCACCAGCACCAACCGGGGTAGTCTTTACGAGCAGTACTTC. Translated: CATSTNRGSLYEQYF.

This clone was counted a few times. In DNA form, the CDR3 reads TGCGCCAGCAGCCAAGATGCGGGCACAGATACGCAGTATTTT. Translated: CASSQDAGTDTQYF. The gene calls are TRBV4-3 and TRBJ2-3, with D uncertain. This CDR3 contains 14 residues. In germline, CDR1 is LGHNA, CDR2 YSLEER. The V end was cut by 0 bases, the J end by 1 base, with 5 bases between.

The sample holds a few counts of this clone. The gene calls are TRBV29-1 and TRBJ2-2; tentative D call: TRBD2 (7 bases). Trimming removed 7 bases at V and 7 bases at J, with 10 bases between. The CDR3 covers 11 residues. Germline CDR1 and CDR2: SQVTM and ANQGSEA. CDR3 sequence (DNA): TGCAGCGGGGGGGGGCACGGGGAGCTGTTTTTT. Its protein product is CSGGGHGELFF.

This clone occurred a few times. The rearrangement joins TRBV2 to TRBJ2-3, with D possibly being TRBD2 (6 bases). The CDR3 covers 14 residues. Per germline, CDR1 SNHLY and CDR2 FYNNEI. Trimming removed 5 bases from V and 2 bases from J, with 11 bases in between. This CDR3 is CASSRRDFTDTQYF. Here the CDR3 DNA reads TGTGCCAGCAGTCGCCGGGACTTCACAGATACGCAGTATTTT.